Listed here is a single T cell receptor (beta chain). The antigen is unknown. This specimen comes from a study of CD8 T cells in ankylosing spondylitis. Whole-study results and caveats: Enrichment of disease-linked clones was reportedly significant in matched ankylosing spondylitis synovial fluid. Within ankylosing spondylitis blood, a TCR beta motif made up of under 10 highly homologous variants appeared to be characteristic. As for the disease-linked clones, they showed a CD8+ phenotype and occurred at relatively low frequencies in peripheral blood. Earlier authors reported some of these motif variants in reactive arthritis synovial fluid and blood.

Quantitative molecular-barcoded 5'-RACE generated the TCR beta libraries. TCRdb redid the calling of the 5' RACE reads with MiXCR, one entry per CDR3 protein. The data hold hundreds of thousands of distinct CDR3 sequences, with 10% to 15% observed a single time. In germline, CDR1 is SGHTA, CDR2 FQGNSA. The ends were cut back, 3 bases at V and 5 bases at J, with 13 bases in the middle. The length of the CDR3 is 14 residues. The chain carries TRBV7-2 and TRBJ1-1, with D perhaps matching TRBD1 (5 bases). This clonotype was obtained from a male donor with ankylosing spondylitis. The sequencing sample was made of blood, either unsorted or a sorted T cell fraction (not recorded which). As DNA, the CDR3 is TGTGCCAGCAGCTTTGGCAGGGTCGGTACTGAAGCTTTCTTT. Protein: CASSFGRVGTEAFF.